The T cell receptor beta chain under discussion was sequenced for a study of control samples from healthy donors and cancer patients. Per the germline V gene, CDR1 is MNHEY and CDR2 is SMNVEV (reference sequence). CDR3 length: 15 residues. After removal of 2 bases from V and 1 base from J, the junction contained 2 bases not matched to a gene. Some clones are missing from TCRdb's copy, which holds only in-frame ones; the method was immunoSEQ multiplex PCR. This table has under 200,000 clones, roughly 91% appearing once. The rearrangement uses TRBV27 and TRBJ2-7, with 10 bases matching TRBD2. This receptor was obtained from a woman aged 25 to 39 in good health. Sequenced input: blood. The CDR3 nucleotides read TGTGCCAGCAGTTTACTAGCGGGAGCGTCCTACGAGCAGTACTTC. Protein: CASSLLAGASYEQYF.